Shown below are 5 T cell receptor beta chains from a single sample sequenced in a study of control samples from healthy donors and cancer patients. TCRdb's copy holds only in-frame clones and misses some; the assay was immunoSEQ multiplex PCR. This sample has about 94,000 clones, with 90% found just once. Sequenced sample: blood. The receptor source for this set is a woman aged 18-29 years in good health.

This rearrangement joins TRBV6-1 to TRBJ2-7; D gene unclear. CDR3 length: 17 amino acids. V lost 2 bases to trimming and J lost 8 bases, with 25 bases between them. Germline V gene sequence: CDR1 MNHNS, CDR2 SASEGT. This CDR3 reads CASSENFLGTATSKQYF. Here the CDR3 DNA reads TGTGCCAGCAGTGAAAACTTTTTGGGAACAGCAACCAGTAAGCAGTACTTC.

V gene TRBV3-1 (or the pseudogene TRBV3-2) combines with J gene TRBJ2-7, with TRBD2 matching 10 bases. Trimming cost V 0 bases and J 1 base; bases outside gene matches: 6. CDR1 and CDR2 from the germline V gene are LGHDT and YNNKEL (reference sequence). CDR3 size: 17 residues. Here the CDR3 DNA reads TGTGCCAGCAGCCAAGATATCCAGCGGGGGGGATCCTACGAGCAGTACTTC. This encodes CASSQDIQRGGSYEQYF.

DNA for the CDR3: TGTGCCAGCAGCGTAGCCGGACAGGGGGCGTACGGGGAGCTGTTTTTT. Translating gives CASSVAGQGAYGELFF. J is TRBJ2-2 and V is TRBV9; 11 nucleotides agree with TRBD1. CDR3 length: 16 amino acids. The J segment lost 7 bases and the V segment lost 0 bases, leaving 5 bases of the junction unmatched. CDR1 and CDR2 from the germline V gene are SGDLS and YYNGEE. The full variable domain, completed using reference TRBV9 and TRBJ2-2, is DSGVTQTPKHLITATGQRVTLRCSPRSGDLSVYWYQQSLDQGLQFLIQYYNGEERAKGNILERFSAQQFPDLHSELNLSSLELGDSALYFCASSVAGQGAYGELFFGEGSRLTVL.

The chain joins TRBV18 to TRBJ2-7; the D gene is possibly TRBD2 (6 bases). This CDR3 has 14 amino acids. Trimming took 5 bases from V and 1 from J, leaving 12 bases between them. From germline, CDR1 is KGHSH and CDR2 LQKENI. DNA of the CDR3: TGTGCCAGCTCATCAACGACTAGTTCCTACGAGCAGTACTTC. Protein: CASSSTTSSYEQYF.

The V call is TRBV19, the J call TRBJ2-7; 7 bases align to TRBD2. The CDR3 is 15 amino acids. The V segment lost 6 bases and the J segment 3 bases; nucleotides outside the gene matches: 11. CDR1 is LNHDA, CDR2 SQIVND, per germline (reference sequence). CDR3 DNA: TGTGCCAGTAGCACGTATGCGGGGGAGCTCTACGAGCAGTACTTC. Protein product: CASSTYAGELYEQYF.